The 10 T cell receptor beta chains listed next were all sequenced from one sample in a study of blood T cells in healthy people across ages. Sample-barcoded 5' priming and a J-beta primer mix drove a second PCR of about 6 to 12 cycles. TCRdb passed the 5' RACE reads through MiXCR, listing each CDR3 protein once. This sample has fewer than 900,000 distinct CDR3 sequences, with under 40% found just once. The sample was blood. Receptor source: a man between 18 and 29 years old in good health.

This clonotype was recorded only once. The genes are TRBV5-1 and TRBJ2-7; 7 bases match TRBD1. The CDR3 totals 16 residues. Germline loops: CDR1 SGHRS, CDR2 YFSETQ. V was clipped by 3 bases and J by 7 bases; unmatched bases: 16. CDR3 amino acids: CASSSRPGQPNNEQYF. The CDR3 DNA is TGCGCCAGCAGCTCGCGCCCGGGACAGCCTAACAATGAGCAGTACTTC.

This clonotype was seen only a few times. The CDR3 reads CASSPLRSIAYNEQFF. DNA for the CDR3: TGTGCCAGCAGCCCCCTGAGGTCCATCGCCTACAATGAGCAGTTCTTC. The chain is built from TRBV12-3 or TRBV12-4 and TRBJ2-1, with D unresolved. V shed 6 bases and J shed 2 bases, with 17 bases lying between them. This CDR3 contains 16 residues.

Concerning this clonotype itself: This may come from a read error, since a much larger clone is one base off. The chain recombines TRBV7-9 with TRBJ2-3; TRBD2 agrees at 11 bases. Germline assignment: CDR1 SEHNR and CDR2 FQNEAQ (reference sequence). Trimming at V came to 4 bases and at J to 5 bases, leaving 8 bases not matched to a gene. The CDR3 sequence is 16 residues long. The chain's CDR3 is CASSSDTSGGVDTQYF. The CDR3 DNA reads as TGTGCCAGCAGCTCAGACACTAGCGGGGGAGTAGATACGCAGTATTTT.

This clonotype was counted only a few times. The rearrangement joins TRBV14 to TRBJ2-7; TRBD2 aligns across 8 bases. J gave up 3 bases and V 4 bases, and 5 bases lay outside the gene matches. The CDR3 sequence is 14 residues long. Germline assignment: CDR1 SGHDN and CDR2 FVKESK. CDR3 loop: CASSPREGRYEQYF. CDR3 bases: TGTGCCAGCAGCCCCCGGGAGGGGCGCTACGAGCAGTACTTC.

The chain recombines TRBV4-1 with TRBJ2-2; the D gene is possibly TRBD2 (5 bases). The germline V gene has CDR1 MGHRA and CDR2 YSYEKL. V was shortened by 2 bases and J by 3 bases, with 16 bases between the two germline ends. The CDR3 sequence is 17 residues long. The chain's CDR3 is CASSQPVEASDTGELFF. In DNA, the CDR3 is TGCGCCAGCAGCCAACCGGTGGAGGCTTCCGACACCGGGGAGCTGTTTTTT.

This rearrangement joins TRBV12-3 or TRBV12-4 to TRBJ1-5, with 9 bases aligning to TRBD1. Trimming cost V 6 bases and J 7 bases; bases outside gene matches: 7. The CDR3 sequence is 14 residues long. CDR3 in DNA: TGTGCCAGCAGGGAGACAGGGGGATCACAGCCCCAGCATTTT. Its protein is CASRETGGSQPQHF.

The chain carries TRBV27 and TRBJ1-5, with a tentative D call TRBD1 (5 bases). Germline V lookup: CDR1 MNHEY, CDR2 SMNVEV (reference sequence). The V and J ends lost 8 bases and 1 base respectively, with 9 bases between them. CDR3 length: 13 residues. CDR3 region: CASSDKSNQPQHF. The CDR3 nucleotides are TGTGCCAGCTCGGACAAGAGCAATCAGCCCCAGCATTTT.

J is TRBJ2-7 and V is TRBV6-5; 12 bases map to TRBD2. CDR3 length equals 16 residues. CDR1 and CDR2 from the germline V gene are MNHEY and SVGAGI. Trimming took 5 bases from V and 7 from J; bases not matched to a gene: 12. Here the CDR3 DNA reads TGTGCCAGCAGTCAGACTAGCGGGGGCCTCTACAATGAGCAGTACTTC. Translated: CASSQTSGGLYNEQYF.

The chain has TRBV6-1 and TRBJ1-6; D remains ambiguous. Per germline, CDR1 MNHNS and CDR2 SASEGT. This CDR3 comprises 18 residues. Trimming stripped 2 bases from V and 2 bases from J, with 16 bases between. The CDR3 sequence: CASSERVGALTYNSPLHF. CDR3 nucleotides: TGTGCCAGCAGTGAAAGGGTGGGCGCCCTCACCTATAATTCACCCCTCCACTTT.

The V call is TRBV5-1, the J call TRBJ2-5, with D unclear. V lost 2 bases and J 4 bases, leaving 9 bases between the germline ends. The CDR3 is made up of 13 amino acids. Germline CDR1 is SGHRS and CDR2 is YFSETQ. The DNA of the CDR3 is TGCGCCAGCAGCTTTGGCATCCGAGAGACCCAGTACTTC. Its protein product is CASSFGIRETQYF.